The entry below describes one T cell receptor beta chain. The antigen remains unidentified. 60 Vbeta and 13 Jbeta primers were used in PCR. Original methodology: Unique TCR beta chains numbered 80 million to 95 million in a later analysis, with around 10 million shared. Data came from immunoSEQ multiplex PCR; TCRdb stores just in-frame clones and leaves some out. Clone size and V and J calls were adopted from that table, with D and trimming inferred from the DNA. Altogether roughly 100,000 clones are present, about 76% being singletons, with the ten largest covering 6.1%. The source of the sample is a study of cytomegalovirus exposure and HLA in healthy donors. Study-level results: Differences between HLA loci emerged in a later analysis of TCR association rates, with DRB1 most and HLA-C fewest. One cluster of highly shared sequence variants probably arose as a sequencing artifact.

Germline V gene sequence: CDR1 MDHEN, CDR2 SYDVKM. The CDR3 contains 12 residues. Trimming removed 5 bases from V and 11 bases from J; junction bases left unmatched: 6. The sequenced material came from PBMCs. The J gene is TRBJ1-3, the V gene TRBV28; 7 bases line up with TRBD1. This clonotype was obtained from a woman between 45 and 60 years old in good health and CMV-seropositive. The CDR3 sequence: CASSTTGLAIYF. For the CDR3, the DNA is TGTGCCAGCAGTACGACAGGGTTAGCCATATATTTT.